Listed below are T cell receptor beta chains from one sample, sequenced in a study of T cell responses to AZD1222 COVID-19 vaccine. The protocol was immunoSEQ multiplex PCR, while the TCRdb copy is restricted to in-frame clones and leaves out a portion. The profile shows 65,000 to 85,000 clones, roughly nine tenths of them singletons. The specimen comprised peripheral blood, sampled on day 0 of AZD1222 vaccination. The receptors derive from an adult in good health. Both conserved end residues are part of each CDR3. Each record gives: clone size, D gene, J gene, V gene, CDR3 protein, CDR3 DNA. A D gene is named only where the DNA matches it firmly. Clone size is not always given. Where it is, it says once, few, many or a class for expanded clones.

clone size: -
D gene: -
J gene: TRBJ1-6
V gene: TRBV19
CDR3 protein: CASSIGPPKGSTSPLHF
CDR3 DNA: TGTGCCAGTAGTATCGGCCCCCCGAAGGGTTCCACTTCACCCCTCCACTTT

clone size: few
D gene: -
J gene: TRBJ1-6
V gene: TRBV30
CDR3 protein: CAWSADLRILHF
CDR3 DNA: TGTGCCTGGAGTGCGGACCTCCGAATCCTCCACTTT

clone size: -
D gene: -
J gene: TRBJ2-3
V gene: TRBV5-4
CDR3 protein: CASSFGPGRTDTQYF
CDR3 DNA: TGTGCCAGCAGCTTTGGGCCCGGGCGCACAGATACGCAGTATTTT

clone size: -
D gene: TRBD1
J gene: TRBJ2-7
V gene: TRBV3-1/TRBV3-2
CDR3 protein: CASSQPSQGPRHDEQYF
CDR3 DNA: TGTGCCAGCAGCCAACCTTCACAGGGGCCTAGGCATGACGAGCAGTACTTC

clone size: -
D gene: TRBD1
J gene: TRBJ1-2
V gene: TRBV19
CDR3 protein: CAIAKAGGEYGYTF
CDR3 DNA: TGTGCCATCGCCAAGGCAGGGGGAGAGTATGGCTACACCTTC

clone size: -
D gene: -
J gene: TRBJ1-2
V gene: TRBV9
CDR3 protein: CASSVFSGDGYTF
CDR3 DNA: TGTGCCAGCAGCGTATTTTCGGGGGATGGCTACACCTTC

clone size: -
D gene: -
J gene: TRBJ1-4
V gene: TRBV6-5
CDR3 protein: CASSRDLNEKLFF
CDR3 DNA: TGTGCCAGCAGTAGGGACCTTAATGAAAAACTGTTTTTT

clone size: -
D gene: TRBD2
J gene: TRBJ2-1
V gene: TRBV5-1
CDR3 protein: CASSSGPGLAGAYNEQFF
CDR3 DNA: TGCGCCAGCAGCTCTGGGCCGGGACTAGCGGGGGCCTACAATGAGCAGTTCTTC

clone size: once
D gene: -
J gene: TRBJ2-7
V gene: TRBV7-6
CDR3 protein: CASSLAPAESSYEQYF
CDR3 DNA: TGTGCCAGCAGCTTAGCGCCAGCGGAGAGCTCCTACGAGCAGTACTTC

clone size: once
D gene: -
J gene: TRBJ1-3
V gene: TRBV28
CDR3 protein: CASSFGSSGNTIYF
CDR3 DNA: TGTGCCAGCAGTTTTGGCAGCTCTGGAAACACCATATATTTT

clone size: -
D gene: TRBD2
J gene: TRBJ2-6
V gene: TRBV7-9
CDR3 protein: CASSFASGVGANVLTF
CDR3 DNA: TGTGCCAGCAGCTTCGCCAGCGGGGTTGGGGCCAACGTCCTGACTTTC

clone size: -
D gene: TRBD1
J gene: TRBJ1-1
V gene: TRBV6-5
CDR3 protein: CASSPLDRVSEAFF
CDR3 DNA: TGTGCCAGCAGTCCCCTGGACAGGGTTTCTGAAGCTTTCTTT

clone size: -
D gene: -
J gene: TRBJ1-2
V gene: TRBV6-6
CDR3 protein: CASSYSGGSYTF
CDR3 DNA: TGTGCCAGCAGTTATTCAGGTGGTAGCTACACCTTC

clone size: -
D gene: -
J gene: TRBJ2-2
V gene: TRBV11-2
CDR3 protein: CASSRGPQAANTGELFF
CDR3 DNA: TGTGCCAGCAGCCGCGGACCTCAGGCCGCGAACACCGGGGAGCTGTTTTTT

clone size: -
D gene: TRBD2
J gene: TRBJ2-2
V gene: TRBV5-1
CDR3 protein: CASSLGPSGGSNTGELFF
CDR3 DNA: TGCGCCAGCAGCCTGGGGCCTAGCGGGGGGTCGAACACCGGGGAGCTGTTTTTT

clone size: -
D gene: -
J gene: TRBJ1-1
V gene: TRBV3-1/TRBV3-2
CDR3 protein: CASSRMEVNTEAFF
CDR3 DNA: TGTGCCAGCAGCCGGATGGAAGTTAACACTGAAGCTTTCTTT

clone size: -
D gene: -
J gene: TRBJ1-6
V gene: TRBV30
CDR3 protein: CAWSGGFALHF
CDR3 DNA: TGTGCCTGGAGTGGGGGGTTCGCCCTCCACTTT

clone size: once
D gene: -
J gene: TRBJ1-3
V gene: TRBV18
CDR3 protein: CASSPPISGSGNTIYF
CDR3 DNA: TGTGCCAGCTCACCACCGATTAGTGGCTCTGGAAACACCATATATTTT

clone size: -
D gene: -
J gene: TRBJ2-3
V gene: TRBV27
CDR3 protein: CASGRGGQDTQYF
CDR3 DNA: TGTGCCAGCGGCAGGGGGGGCCAGGATACGCAGTATTTT

clone size: -
D gene: -
J gene: TRBJ1-5
V gene: TRBV7-9
CDR3 protein: CASSLVGDNQPQHF
CDR3 DNA: TGTGCCAGCAGCTTAGTAGGGGACAATCAGCCCCAGCATTTT

clone size: -
D gene: -
J gene: TRBJ1-3
V gene: TRBV19
CDR3 protein: CASSIGPTPGNTIYF
CDR3 DNA: TGTGCCAGTAGTATAGGGCCCACTCCTGGAAACACCATATATTTT

clone size: -
D gene: TRBD2
J gene: TRBJ2-3
V gene: TRBV10-3
CDR3 protein: CAISGGAPSTDTQYF
CDR3 DNA: TGTGCCATTAGCGGGGGGGCCCCTAGCACAGATACGCAGTATTTT

clone size: few
D gene: -
J gene: TRBJ1-5
V gene: TRBV5-1
CDR3 protein: CASSWDSNQPQHF
CDR3 DNA: TGCGCCAGCAGCTGGGATAGCAATCAGCCCCAGCATTTT

clone size: -
D gene: TRBD2
J gene: TRBJ2-1
V gene: TRBV7-2
CDR3 protein: CASSWGLAGSSYNEQFF
CDR3 DNA: TGTGCCAGCAGCTGGGGACTAGCGGGGAGTTCCTACAATGAGCAGTTCTTC

clone size: -
D gene: TRBD1
J gene: TRBJ2-1
V gene: TRBV27
CDR3 protein: CASSYRGSTYEQFF
CDR3 DNA: TGTGCCAGCAGTTACAGGGGTTCGACGTATGAGCAGTTCTTC

clone size: -
D gene: -
J gene: TRBJ2-1
V gene: TRBV9
CDR3 protein: CASSVARGRGEQFF
CDR3 DNA: TGTGCCAGCAGCGTAGCTCGGGGCAGGGGTGAGCAGTTCTTC

clone size: -
D gene: -
J gene: TRBJ1-2
V gene: TRBV6-5
CDR3 protein: CASSYSKAPSWGYTF
CDR3 DNA: TGTGCCAGCAGTTACTCGAAGGCCCCGAGTTGGGGCTACACCTTC

clone size: -
D gene: -
J gene: TRBJ1-6
V gene: TRBV6-4
CDR3 protein: CASSPGYNSPLHF
CDR3 DNA: TGTGCCAGCAGCCCAGGGTATAATTCACCCCTCCACTTT

clone size: once
D gene: TRBD1
J gene: TRBJ2-3
V gene: TRBV18
CDR3 protein: CASSPQTGGGTDTQYF
CDR3 DNA: TGTGCCAGCTCACCACAGACAGGGGGAGGCACAGATACGCAGTATTTT

clone size: -
D gene: -
J gene: TRBJ2-7
V gene: TRBV13
CDR3 protein: CASSLGKWRDSGRYEQYF
CDR3 DNA: TGTGCCAGCAGCTTAGGTAAGTGGAGGGACAGTGGACGCTACGAGCAGTACTTC

clone size: once
D gene: TRBD2
J gene: TRBJ2-7
V gene: TRBV27
CDR3 protein: CASSLGSGGYEQYF
CDR3 DNA: TGTGCCAGCAGTTTAGGTAGCGGGGGCTACGAGCAGTACTTC

clone size: -
D gene: -
J gene: TRBJ2-2
V gene: TRBV25-1
CDR3 protein: CASSERDTGELFF
CDR3 DNA: TGTGCCAGCAGTGAAAGGGACACCGGGGAGCTGTTTTTT

clone size: -
D gene: -
J gene: TRBJ1-2
V gene: TRBV3-1/TRBV3-2
CDR3 protein: CASSQDERQGGGYGYTF
CDR3 DNA: TGTGCCAGCAGCCAAGATGAGCGCCAGGGAGGTGGCTATGGCTACACCTTC

clone size: -
D gene: TRBD2
J gene: TRBJ2-7
V gene: TRBV3-1/TRBV3-2
CDR3 protein: CASSQDPRGSSYEQYF
CDR3 DNA: TGTGCCAGCAGCCAAGATCCGCGGGGGAGCTCCTACGAGCAGTACTTC